Here is one T cell receptor (beta chain) with its context. No antigen is known for it. The germline V and J ends were trimmed by 3 bases and 5 bases, with 13 bases remaining between them. Per germline, CDR1 SGHTA and CDR2 FQGNSA. The CDR3 sequence is 15 residues long. Separation from the roughly 670-subject first cohort characterized the roughly 120-subject validation cohort, to which the donors belonged. These data belong to a study of cytomegalovirus exposure and HLA in healthy donors. Only in-frame clones appear in the TCRdb table, and some are missing; sequencing was by immunoSEQ multiplex PCR. The table lists roughly 150,000 clones, 96% of them singletons. Whole-study findings and limits: Cytomegalovirus-associated status was assigned to 164 TCR beta chains. The classifier reportedly diagnosed cytomegalovirus status with high specificity and sensitivity.

The rearrangement uses TRBV7-2 and TRBJ2-2; D might be TRBD2 (5 bases). The TCR comes from a woman younger than 35 in good health and CMV-seronegative. Material: PBMCs. CDR3: CASSFRGLETGELFF. The CDR3 DNA reads TGTGCCAGCAGCTTTCGAGGGCTCGAGACCGGGGAGCTGTTTTTT.